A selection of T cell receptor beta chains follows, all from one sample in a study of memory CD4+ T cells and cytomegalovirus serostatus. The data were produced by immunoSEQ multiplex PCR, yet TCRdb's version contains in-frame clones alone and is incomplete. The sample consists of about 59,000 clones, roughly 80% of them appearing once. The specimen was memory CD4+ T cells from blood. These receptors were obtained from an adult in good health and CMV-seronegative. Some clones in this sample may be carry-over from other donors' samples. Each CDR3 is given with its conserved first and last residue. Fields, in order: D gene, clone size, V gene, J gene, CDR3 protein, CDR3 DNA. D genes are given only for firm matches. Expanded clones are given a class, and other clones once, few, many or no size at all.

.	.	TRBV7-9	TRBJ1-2	CASSSPGYGYTF	TGTGCCAGCAGTTCGCCAGGCTATGGCTACACCTTC
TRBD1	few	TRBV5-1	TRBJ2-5	CASGTNTGGQETQYF	TGCGCCAGCGGAACGAATACAGGGGGGCAAGAGACCCAGTACTTC
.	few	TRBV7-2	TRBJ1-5	CASSLNSAGNSNQPQHF	TGTGCCAGCAGCTTGAATTCGGCGGGGAATAGCAATCAGCCCCAGCATTTT
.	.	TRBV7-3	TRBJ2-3	CASSLTYTDTQYF	TGTGCCAGCAGCTTAACTTACACAGATACGCAGTATTTT
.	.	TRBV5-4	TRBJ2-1	CASSFSLGTSSNEQFF	TGTGCCAGCAGCTTCTCCCTTGGGACAAGTTCCAATGAGCAGTTCTTC
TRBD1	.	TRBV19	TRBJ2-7	CASSDRAGIDEQYF	TGTGCCAGTAGTGACAGGGCAGGGATCGACGAGCAGTACTTC
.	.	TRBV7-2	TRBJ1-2	CASSLLGNYGYTF	TGTGCCAGCAGCTTACTGGGGAACTATGGCTACACCTTC
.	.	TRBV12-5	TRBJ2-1	CASGRDFNEQFF	TGTGCTAGTGGTCGGGACTTCAATGAGCAGTTCTTC
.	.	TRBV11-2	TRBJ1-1	CASSLMSRLNTEAFF	TGTGCCAGCAGCTTAATGTCGAGACTCAACACTGAAGCTTTCTTT
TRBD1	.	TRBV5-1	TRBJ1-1	CASRRQGNTEAFF	TGCGCCAGCAGGAGACAGGGCAACACTGAAGCTTTCTTT
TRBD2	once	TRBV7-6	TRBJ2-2	CASSLGGRALGAGELFF	TGTGCCAGCAGCTTAGGCGGGAGGGCCCTCGGCGCCGGGGAGCTGTTTTTT
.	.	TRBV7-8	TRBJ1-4	CASSQRTASATNEKLFF	TGTGCCAGCAGTCAGAGGACAGCGAGTGCAACTAATGAAAAACTGTTTTTT
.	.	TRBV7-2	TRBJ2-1	CASSLVGSSYNEQFF	TGTGCCAGCAGCTTAGTCGGGAGCTCCTACAATGAGCAGTTCTTC
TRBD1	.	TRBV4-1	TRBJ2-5	CASRPRGGQGTARGETQYF	TGCGCCAGCCGCCCTAGGGGGGGACAGGGTACCGCGAGGGGCGAGACCCAGTACTTC
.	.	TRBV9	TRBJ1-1	CASSVGAGAYTEAFF	TGTGCCAGCAGCGTAGGGGCAGGGGCGTACACTGAAGCTTTCTTT
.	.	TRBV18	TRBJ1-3	CASSRDGTSGNTIYF	TGTGCCAGCTCGCGGGACGGTACCTCTGGAAACACCATATATTTT
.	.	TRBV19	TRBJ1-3	CASSDLSGNTIYF	TGTGCCAGTAGTGATTTATCTGGAAACACCATATATTTT
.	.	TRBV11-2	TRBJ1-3	CASSPTRTEQRNTIYF	TGTGCCAGCAGCCCCACCCGGACGGAGCAGCGAAACACCATATATTTT